This T cell receptor beta chain was recorded in a study of PD-1 blockade in classical Hodgkin lymphoma. Study results and caveats: The CD4+ diversity rise by C4D1 was clearest in complete responders. Reported baseline diversity: healthy donors highest, relapsed/refractory patients lowest.

No patient escaped relapse after autologous stem cell transplantation, and brentuximab vedotin exposure varied. Thawed PBMCs were the source of CD4+ T cells, purified by magnetic negative selection. On this clone: Antigen specificity is unknown.

Clones were sequenced by immunoSEQ multiplex PCR, and TCRdb holds only the in-frame ones, with some missing. The repertoire includes approximately 3,800 clones, 87% of them detected once, and roughly 0.88% sits in the top ten. Germline assignment: CDR1 WNHNN and CDR2 SYGVQD (reference sequence). The CDR3 loop spans 16 amino acids. Trimming took off 4 bases at V and 0 bases at J, with 13 bases between the two ends. The specimen comprised CD4+ T cells from blood, sampled at baseline. This clonotype was sampled from a human donor with classical Hodgkin lymphoma. This chain uses TRBV10-1 with TRBJ2-1; D is uncertain. The CDR3 sequence: CASSAAQLSSYNEQFF. The CDR3 DNA reads as TGCGCCAGCAGTGCGGCCCAGCTGAGCTCCTACAATGAGCAGTTCTTC.